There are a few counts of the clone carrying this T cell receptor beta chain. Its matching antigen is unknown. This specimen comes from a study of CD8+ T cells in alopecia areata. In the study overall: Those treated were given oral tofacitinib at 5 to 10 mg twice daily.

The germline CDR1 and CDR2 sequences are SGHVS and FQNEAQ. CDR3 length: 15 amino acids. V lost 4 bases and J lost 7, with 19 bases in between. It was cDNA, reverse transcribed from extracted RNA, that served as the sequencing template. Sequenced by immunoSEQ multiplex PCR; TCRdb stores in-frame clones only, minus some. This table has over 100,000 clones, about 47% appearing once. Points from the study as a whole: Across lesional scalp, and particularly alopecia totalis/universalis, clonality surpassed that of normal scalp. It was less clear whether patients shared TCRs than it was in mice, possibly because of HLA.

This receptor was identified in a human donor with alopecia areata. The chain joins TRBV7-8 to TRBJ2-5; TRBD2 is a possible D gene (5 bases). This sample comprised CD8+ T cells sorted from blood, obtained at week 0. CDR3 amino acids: CASSSDDGVIATQYF. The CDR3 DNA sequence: TGTGCCAGCAGCTCCGATGACGGGGTCATCGCGACCCAGTACTTC.